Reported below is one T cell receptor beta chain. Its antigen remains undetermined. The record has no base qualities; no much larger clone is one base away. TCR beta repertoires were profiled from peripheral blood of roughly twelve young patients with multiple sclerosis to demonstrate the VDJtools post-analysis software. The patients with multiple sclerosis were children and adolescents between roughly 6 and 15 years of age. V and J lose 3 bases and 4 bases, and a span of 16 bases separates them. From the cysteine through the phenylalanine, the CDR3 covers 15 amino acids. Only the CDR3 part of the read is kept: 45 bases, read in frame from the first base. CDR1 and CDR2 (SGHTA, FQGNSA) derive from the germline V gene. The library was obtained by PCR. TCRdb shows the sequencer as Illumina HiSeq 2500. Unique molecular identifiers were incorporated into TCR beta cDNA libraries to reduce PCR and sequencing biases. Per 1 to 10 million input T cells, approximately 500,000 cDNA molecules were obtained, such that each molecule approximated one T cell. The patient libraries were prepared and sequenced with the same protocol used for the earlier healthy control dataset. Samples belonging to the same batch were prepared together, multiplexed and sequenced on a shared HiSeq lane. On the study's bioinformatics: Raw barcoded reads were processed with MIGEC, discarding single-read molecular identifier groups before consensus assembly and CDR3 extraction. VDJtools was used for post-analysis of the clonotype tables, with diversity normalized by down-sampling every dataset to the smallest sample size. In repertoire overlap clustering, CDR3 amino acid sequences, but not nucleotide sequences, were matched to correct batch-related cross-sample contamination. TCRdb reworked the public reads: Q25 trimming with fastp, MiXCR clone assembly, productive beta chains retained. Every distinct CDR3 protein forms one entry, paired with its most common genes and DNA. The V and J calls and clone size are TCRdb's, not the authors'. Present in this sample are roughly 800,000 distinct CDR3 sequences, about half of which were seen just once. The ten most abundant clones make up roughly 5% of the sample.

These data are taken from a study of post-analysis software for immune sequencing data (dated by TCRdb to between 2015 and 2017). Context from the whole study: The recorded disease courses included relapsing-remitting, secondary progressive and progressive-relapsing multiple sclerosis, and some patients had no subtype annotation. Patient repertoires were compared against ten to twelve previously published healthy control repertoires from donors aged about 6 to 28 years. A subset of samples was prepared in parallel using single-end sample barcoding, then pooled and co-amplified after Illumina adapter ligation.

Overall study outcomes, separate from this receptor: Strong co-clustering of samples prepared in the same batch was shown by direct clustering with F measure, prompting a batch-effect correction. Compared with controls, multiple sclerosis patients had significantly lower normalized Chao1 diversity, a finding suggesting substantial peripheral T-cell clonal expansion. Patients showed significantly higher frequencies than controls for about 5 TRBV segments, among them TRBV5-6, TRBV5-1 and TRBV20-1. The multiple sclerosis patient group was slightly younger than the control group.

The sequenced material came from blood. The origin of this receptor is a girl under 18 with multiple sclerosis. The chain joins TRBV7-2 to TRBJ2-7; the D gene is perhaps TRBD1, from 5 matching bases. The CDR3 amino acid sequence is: CASSLFLGQGYEQYF. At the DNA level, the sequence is TGTGCCAGCAGCTTGTTCCTTGGGCAGGGATACGAGCAGTACTTC.